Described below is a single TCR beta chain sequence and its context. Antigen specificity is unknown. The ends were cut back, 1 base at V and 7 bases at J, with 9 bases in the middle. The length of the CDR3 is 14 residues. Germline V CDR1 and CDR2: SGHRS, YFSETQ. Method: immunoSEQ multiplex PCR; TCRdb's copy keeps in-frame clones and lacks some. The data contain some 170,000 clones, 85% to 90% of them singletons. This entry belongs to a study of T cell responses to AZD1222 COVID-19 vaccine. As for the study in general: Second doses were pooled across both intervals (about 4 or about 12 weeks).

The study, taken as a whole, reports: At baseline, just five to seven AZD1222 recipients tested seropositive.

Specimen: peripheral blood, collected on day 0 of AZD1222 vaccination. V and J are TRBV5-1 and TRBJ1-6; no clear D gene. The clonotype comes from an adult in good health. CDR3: CASSLFQPNSPLHF. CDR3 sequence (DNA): TGCGCCAGCAGCTTGTTCCAGCCCAATTCACCCCTCCACTTT.